This T cell receptor beta chain was recorded in a study of tumor-infiltrating lymphocytes in primary liver carcinoma. A constant-region primer primed TCR beta cDNA synthesis from around 500 ng of total RNA. Construction of TCR beta libraries relied on three successive nested multiplex PCR rounds employing slightly modified ARM-PCR. Running roughly 10 cycles apiece, the first two PCR rounds relied on TRBV1-TRBV30 forward primers together with a C-beta reverse primer. TCRdb reanalysed the multiplex PCR reads using MiXCR and keeps one entry per CDR3 protein. Here the sample spans 250,000 to 400,000 distinct CDR3 sequences, about 62% being singletons. Study-wide findings and caveats: Tumor-adjacent and tumor-blood pairs displayed less overlap than did pairs of tumor regions. Tumors had a significantly higher top-250-clone fraction than blood (p = 0.039).

CDR3 length equals 17 residues. Germline V CDR1 and CDR2: SGHAT, FQDESV (reference sequence). It was unsorted whole blood that yielded blood RNA, and germline DNA was also extracted. Patients had chronic HBV infection and were treatment-naive. In the case of this clonotype: Its antigen is not known. The junction differs from germline at one of its ends, possibly a read error.

The sequencing sample was made of peripheral blood. This chain connects TRBV11-1 to TRBJ2-1; D is ambiguous. The sequence derives from a man aged 35 to 55 with primary liver carcinoma and hepatitis B virus infection. DNA for the CDR3: TGTGCCAGCGGCTTAAGCAGGTCAAATGTAGGGTACAATGAGCAGTTCTTC. Translating it yields CASGLSRSNVGYNEQFF.